This T cell receptor (beta chain) was sequenced in a study of blood T cell repertoires in COVID-19. Study summary: Sites across the United States, Italy and Spain contributed samples from acute and convalescent COVID-19.

Libraries were prepared by immunoSEQ multiplex PCR; TCRdb keeps only in-frame clonotypes and omits some of them. The profile shows around 95,000 clones, approximately 80% of them singletons. This clone was seen a handful of times. The CDR3 spans 13 residues. Germline assignment: CDR1 GTSNPN and CDR2 SVGIG (reference sequence). V was shortened by 1 base and J by 7 bases, with 11 bases between the two germline ends. This sequence originates from a man between 65 and 79 years old with active or convalescent COVID-19. This rearrangement joins TRBV30 to TRBJ1-5, with D unresolved. The material sequenced was peripheral blood. The CDR3 DNA sequence: TGTGCCTGGAGTGGCGGCATTAAGCAGCCCCAGCATTTT. Its protein is CAWSGGIKQPQHF. Full variable domain (outside the CDR3, taken from reference TRBV30 and TRBJ1-5): SQTIHQWPATLVQPVGSPLSLECTVEGTSNPNLYWYRQAAGRGLQLLFYSVGIGQISSEVPQNLSASRPQDRQFILSSKKLLLSDSGFYLCAWSGGIKQPQHFGDGTRLSIL.